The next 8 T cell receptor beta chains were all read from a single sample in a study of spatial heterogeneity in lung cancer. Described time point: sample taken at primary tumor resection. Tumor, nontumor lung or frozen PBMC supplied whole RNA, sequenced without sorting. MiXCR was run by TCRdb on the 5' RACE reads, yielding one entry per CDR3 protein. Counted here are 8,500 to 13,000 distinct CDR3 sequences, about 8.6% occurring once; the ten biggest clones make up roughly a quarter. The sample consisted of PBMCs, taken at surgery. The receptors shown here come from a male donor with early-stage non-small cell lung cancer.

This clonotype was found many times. CDR3 sequence (DNA): TGCAGTGCTAGAGATCCAGCCAAGCCAGTAAGCACAGATACGCAGTATTTT. Amino acids: CSARDPAKPVSTDTQYF. V and J are TRBV20-1 and TRBJ2-3; no reliable D call. CDR1 and CDR2 from the germline V gene are DFQATT and SNEGSKA (reference sequence). The V and J ends lost 0 bases and 0 bases respectively, with 16 bases between them. This CDR3 contains 17 residues.

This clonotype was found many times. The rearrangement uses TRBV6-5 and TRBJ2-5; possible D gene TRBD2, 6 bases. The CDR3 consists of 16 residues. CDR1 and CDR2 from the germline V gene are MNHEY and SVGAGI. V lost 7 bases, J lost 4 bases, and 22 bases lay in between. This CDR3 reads CASTTQRGGWGETQYF. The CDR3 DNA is TGTGCCAGCACTACCCAACGGGGAGGCTGGGGAGAGACCCAGTACTTC.

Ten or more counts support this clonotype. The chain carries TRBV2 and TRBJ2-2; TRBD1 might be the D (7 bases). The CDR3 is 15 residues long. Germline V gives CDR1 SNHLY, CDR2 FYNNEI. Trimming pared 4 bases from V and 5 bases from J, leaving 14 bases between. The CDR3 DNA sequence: TGTGCCAGCAGTGTAAATCAGGGGGGTACCGGGGAGCTGTTTTTT. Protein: CASSVNQGGTGELFF.

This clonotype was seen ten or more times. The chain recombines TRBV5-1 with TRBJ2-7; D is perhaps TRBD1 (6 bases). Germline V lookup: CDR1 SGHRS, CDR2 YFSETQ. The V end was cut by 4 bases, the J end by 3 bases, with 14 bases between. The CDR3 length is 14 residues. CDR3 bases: TGCGCCAGCAGCCCAGGGGCCACAAACTACGAGCAGTACTTC. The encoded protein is CASSPGATNYEQYF.

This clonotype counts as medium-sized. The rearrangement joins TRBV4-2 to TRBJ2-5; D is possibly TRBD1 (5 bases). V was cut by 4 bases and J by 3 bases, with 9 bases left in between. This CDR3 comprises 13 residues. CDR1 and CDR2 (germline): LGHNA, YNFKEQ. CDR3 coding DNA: TGTGCCAGCAGCCTCCTAGGGGAAGAGACCCAGTACTTC. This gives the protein CASSLLGEETQYF.

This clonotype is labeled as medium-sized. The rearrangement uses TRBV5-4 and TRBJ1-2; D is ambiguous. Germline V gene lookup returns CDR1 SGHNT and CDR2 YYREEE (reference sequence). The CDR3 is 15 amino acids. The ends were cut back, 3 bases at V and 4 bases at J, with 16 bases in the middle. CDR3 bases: TGTGCCAGCAGCTCGTGGAATGTTGGGTCCTATGGCTACACCTTC. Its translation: CASSSWNVGSYGYTF.

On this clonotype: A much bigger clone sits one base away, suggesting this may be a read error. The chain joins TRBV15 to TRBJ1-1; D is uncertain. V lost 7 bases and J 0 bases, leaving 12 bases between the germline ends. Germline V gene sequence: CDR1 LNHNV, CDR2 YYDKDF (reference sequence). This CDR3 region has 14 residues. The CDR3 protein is CATNKLLMNTEAFF. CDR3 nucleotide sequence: TGTGCCACCAACAAATTGTTAATGAACACTGAAGCTTTCTTT.

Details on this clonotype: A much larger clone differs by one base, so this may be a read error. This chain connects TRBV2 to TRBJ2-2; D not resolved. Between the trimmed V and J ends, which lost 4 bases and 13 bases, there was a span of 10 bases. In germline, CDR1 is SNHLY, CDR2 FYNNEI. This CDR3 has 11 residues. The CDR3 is CASSVGCGLFF. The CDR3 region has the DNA TGTGCCAGCAGTGTTGGGTGCGGGCTGTTTTTT.